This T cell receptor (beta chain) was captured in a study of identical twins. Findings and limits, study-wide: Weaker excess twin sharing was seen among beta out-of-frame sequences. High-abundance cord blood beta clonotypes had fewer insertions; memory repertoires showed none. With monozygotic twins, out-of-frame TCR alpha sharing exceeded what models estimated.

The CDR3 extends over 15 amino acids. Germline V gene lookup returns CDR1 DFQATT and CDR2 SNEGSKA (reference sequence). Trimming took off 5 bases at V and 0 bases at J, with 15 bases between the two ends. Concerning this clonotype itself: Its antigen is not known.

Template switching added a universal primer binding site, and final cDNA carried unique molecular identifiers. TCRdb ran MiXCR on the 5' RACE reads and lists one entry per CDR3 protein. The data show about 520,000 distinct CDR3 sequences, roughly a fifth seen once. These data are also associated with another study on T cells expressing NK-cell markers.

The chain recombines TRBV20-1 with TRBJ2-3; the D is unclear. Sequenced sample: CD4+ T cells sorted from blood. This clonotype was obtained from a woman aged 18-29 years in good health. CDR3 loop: CSAHKTATSTDTQYF. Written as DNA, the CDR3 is TGCAGTGCTCATAAAACAGCTACTAGCACAGATACGCAGTATTTT.